This is a list of T cell receptor beta chains from one sample in a study of T cells in Graves' hyperthyroidism and ophthalmopathy. MiXCR, applied by TCRdb to the multiplex PCR reads, yields one record per CDR3 protein. In the table there are about 590,000 distinct CDR3 sequences, 15% to 18% of which are singletons. Material for sequencing was blood. These receptors originate from a woman aged 30 to 39 with Graves' hyperthyroidism. Each CDR3 is given with its conserved first and last residue. A D gene is named only where the DNA matches it firmly. Only part of the rows carry a size: once, few, many, or a class if the clone is expanded.

clone_size j_call v_call d_call cdr3_aa cdr3_nt
. TRBJ2-1 TRBV14 . CARGIGGLYNEQFF TGTGCCAGAGGGATCGGCGGGCTATACAATGAGCAGTTCTTC
many TRBJ2-6 TRBV7-3 . CASSSTGANVLTF TGTGCCAGCAGCTCAACAGGGGCCAACGTCCTGACTTTC
many TRBJ2-7 TRBV28 . CASTPPGGGYEQYF TGTGCCAGCACCCCGCCCGGGGGCGGGTACGAGCAGTACTTC
. TRBJ1-4 TRBV7-2 TRBD1 CASSLVGQGSTNEKLFF TGTGCCAGCAGCTTAGTGGGACAGGGATCGACTAATGAAAAACTGTTTTTT
many TRBJ2-7 TRBV20-1 TRBD2 CSARPLAGGPQQYF TGCAGTGCTAGACCCCTAGCGGGAGGGCCTCAGCAGTACTTC
. TRBJ2-7 TRBV4-1 . CASSLRLSYEQYF TGCGCCAGCAGCCTACGCCTCTCCTACGAGCAGTACTTC
few TRBJ1-1 TRBV12-3/TRBV12-4 . CASRTGGGGPEAFF TGTGCCAGCAGGACCGGCGGCGGGGGGCCTGAAGCTTTCTTT
. TRBJ2-1 TRBV4-1 . CASSQEGGGSSYNEQFF TGCGCCAGCAGCCAAGAAGGAGGGGGGAGCTCCTACAATGAGCAGTTCTTC
many TRBJ2-7 TRBV27 TRBD2 CASRNPGLVSEQYF TGTGCCAGCCGAAATCCGGGACTAGTATCCGAGCAGTACTTC
. TRBJ2-7 TRBV16 . CASSQSSATPYEQYF TGTGCCAGCAGCCAGAGCTCCGCCACTCCCTACGAGCAGTACTTC
many TRBJ2-3 TRBV5-4 TRBD2 CASRDGRDYGTQYF TGTGCCAGCAGGGACGGGAGGGACTACGGTACGCAGTATTTT
few TRBJ2-1 TRBV7-2 . CASSTLTGSAVNEQFF TGTGCCAGCAGCACCCTAACAGGGAGCGCCGTCAATGAGCAGTTCTTC
. TRBJ2-1 TRBV19 TRBD1 CASTPGQGRYNEQFF TGTGCCAGTACCCCGGGACAGGGCAGGTACAATGAGCAGTTCTTC
few TRBJ2-5 TRBV6-1 TRBD2 CASRERDWETQYF TGTGCCAGCAGGGAGCGGGACTGGGAGACCCAGTACTTC
many TRBJ2-5 TRBV12-5 . CASGFGQGETQYF TGTGCTAGTGGTTTTGGCCAGGGAGAGACCCAGTACTTC
. TRBJ1-5 TRBV30 TRBD1 CACTAGTGRQPQHF TGTGCCTGCACCGCCGGGACAGGGAGACAGCCCCAGCATTTT
. TRBJ2-1 TRBV6-1 . CASSKGGFSRQFF TGTGCCAGCAGTAAGGGGGGATTTAGCAGGCAGTTCTTC
many TRBJ1-1 TRBV2 TRBD1 CASRGQVMNTEAFF TGTGCCAGCCGAGGACAGGTGATGAACACTGAAGCTTTCTTT
. TRBJ1-6 TRBV11-2 TRBD1 CASSLVGQGYSPLHF TGTGCCAGCAGCTTAGTCGGACAGGGTTATTCACCCCTCCACTTT
many TRBJ2-1 TRBV6-1 TRBD2 CASSVGGAVDEQFF TGTGCCAGCAGTGTGGGAGGGGCGGTCGATGAGCAGTTCTTC
many TRBJ2-3 TRBV7-6 . CASSLLESTDTQYF TGTGCCAGCAGCTTGCTAGAGAGCACAGATACGCAGTATTTT
many TRBJ2-3 TRBV7-2 . CASSSLGNTDTQYF TGTGCCAGCAGCTCCCTCGGCAACACAGATACGCAGTATTTT
. TRBJ2-7 TRBV19 . CASSPPRWGRPYEQYF TGTGCCAGTAGTCCACCGAGGTGGGGTCGACCCTACGAGCAGTACTTC
many TRBJ1-1 TRBV20-1 . CSASRDSLYTEAFF TGCAGTGCTTCACGTGACAGCCTGTACACTGAAGCTTTCTTT
many TRBJ2-7 TRBV28 . CGSKSMGSREQYF TGTGGCTCTAAAAGTATGGGGTCTCGCGAGCAGTACTTC
many TRBJ2-3 TRBV28 TRBD2 CASSSVGGRAEDTQYF TGTGCCAGCAGTTCCGTGGGCGGGAGGGCCGAAGATACGCAGTATTTT